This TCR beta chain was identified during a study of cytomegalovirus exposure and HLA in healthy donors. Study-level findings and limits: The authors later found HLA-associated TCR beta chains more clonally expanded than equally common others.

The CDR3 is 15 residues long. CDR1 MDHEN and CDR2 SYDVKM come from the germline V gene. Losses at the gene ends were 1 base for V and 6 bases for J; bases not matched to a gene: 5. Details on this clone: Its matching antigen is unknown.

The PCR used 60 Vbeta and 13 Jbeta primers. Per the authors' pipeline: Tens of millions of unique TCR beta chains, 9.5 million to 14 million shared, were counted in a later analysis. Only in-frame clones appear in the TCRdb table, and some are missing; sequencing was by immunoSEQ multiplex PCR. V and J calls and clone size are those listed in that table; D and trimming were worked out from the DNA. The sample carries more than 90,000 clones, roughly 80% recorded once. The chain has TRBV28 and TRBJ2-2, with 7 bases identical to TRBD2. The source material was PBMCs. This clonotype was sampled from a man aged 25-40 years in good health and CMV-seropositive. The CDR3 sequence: CASSLFTGGAGELFF. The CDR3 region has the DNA TGTGCCAGCAGTTTATTCACGGGAGGTGCCGGGGAGCTGTTTTTT.